Below are 27 T cell receptor beta chains sequenced from a single sample in a study of T cell repertoires in cytomegalovirus infection. TCRdb reprocessed the reads with MiXCR, giving one entry per CDR3 protein. The sample shows approximately 1,000,000 distinct CDR3 sequences, roughly 30% of them seen only once. Their antigens remain unidentified. This specimen was cultured CD8+ T cells from PBMCs, taken from culture after CMV antigen stimulation. The receptors come from a human donor in good health (CMV status not recorded). Some clones in this sample may be carry-over from other donors' samples.

The genes are TRBV9 and TRBJ2-3; 7 bases fit TRBD2. V trimming: 0 bases; J trimming: 3 bases; junction bases outside the gene matches: 7. The CDR3 runs to 16 residues. In germline, CDR1 is SGDLS, CDR2 YYNGEE. CDR3 sequence: CASSVGGSRGTDTQYF. The CDR3 coding sequence is TGTGCCAGCAGCGTAGGCGGCTCGCGGGGGACAGATACGCAGTATTTT.

The chain carries TRBV27 and TRBJ2-5; possibly TRBD1 or TRBD2 for D (5 bases each). The CDR3 is made up of 15 amino acids. Germline loops: CDR1 MNHEY, CDR2 SMNVEV (reference sequence). V was cut by 4 bases and J by 4 bases, with 16 bases left in between. In nucleotides, the CDR3 is TGTGCCAGCAGTTCCCGGGGACGGCAGGGAGAGACCCAGTACTTC. Amino acids: CASSSRGRQGETQYF.

This clonotype was detected ten times or more. J is TRBJ2-7 and V is TRBV7-2; the match to TRBD1 covers 7 bases. CDR3 length: 18 residues. Losses at the gene ends were 0 bases for V and 2 bases for J; bases not matched to a gene: 13. Germline-derived CDR1 and CDR2 are SGHTA and FQGNSA. The CDR3 region has the DNA TGTGCCAGCAGCTTAGCTGGCTTAGGACAGGCCTTTACCTACGAGCAGTACTTC. It yields the protein CASSLAGLGQAFTYEQYF. The variable domain in full, with the rest retrieved from reference TRBV7-2 and TRBJ2-7, is GAGVSQSPSNKVTEKGKDVELRCDPISGHTALYWYRQSLGQGLEFLIYFQGNSAPDKSGLPSDRFSAERTGGSVSTLTIQRTQQEDSAVYLCASSLAGLGQAFTYEQYFGPGTRLTVT.

The chain employs TRBV2 and TRBJ2-7; TRBD1 agrees at 8 bases. The germline gives CDR1 SNHLY, CDR2 FYNNEI. The J segment lost 6 bases and the V segment lost 10 bases, leaving 8 bases of the junction unmatched. This CDR3 contains 12 residues. In DNA form, the CDR3 reads TGTGCCACCCAGGACAGGGTGGCCGAGCAGTACTTC. Translation gives CATQDRVAEQYF.

In its sample, this clonotype was seen many times. The rearrangement links TRBV7-6 to TRBJ2-2, with D maybe TRBD2 (5 bases). This CDR3 is built from 16 residues. V dropped 5 bases and J dropped 2 bases, with 15 bases sitting between them. Germline CDR1 is SGHVS and CDR2 is FNYEAQ. The CDR3 nucleotides read TGTGCCAGCAGCCCGGACTTGGGGAGAAACACCGGGGAGCTGTTTTTT. It encodes CASSPDLGRNTGELFF. The complete variable domain, with remaining parts taken from reference TRBV7-6 and TRBJ2-2, reads GAGVSQSPRYKVTKRGQDVALRCDPISGHVSLYWYRQALGQGPEFLTYFNYEAQQDKSGLPNDRFSAERPEGSISTLTIQRTEQRDSAMYRCASSPDLGRNTGELFFGEGSRLTVL.

V and J are TRBV15 and TRBJ1-3; D ambiguous. Trimming left V 0 bases short and J 0 bases short, with 9 bases between. There are 16 residues in the CDR3. Germline lookup yields CDR1 LNHNV and CDR2 YYDKDF (reference sequence). CDR3 region: CATSRDFGSSGNTIYF. The CDR3 region has the DNA TGTGCCACCAGCAGAGATTTCGGAAGCTCTGGAAACACCATATATTTT.

Concerning this clonotype: A read error may account for a junction end that differs from germline. CDR3 amino acids: CASSLGGYQPKHF. The CDR3 DNA is TGTGCCAGCAGTTTAGGCGGATATCAGCCCAAGCATTTT. The rearrangement links TRBV27 to TRBJ1-5; no firm D call. The germline V gene has CDR1 MNHEY and CDR2 SMNVEV (reference sequence). CDR3 size: 13 residues.

This clonotype came up a few times. This rearrangement joins TRBV7-9 to TRBJ1-2; the D is unclear. The V and J ends lost 1 base and 4 bases respectively, with 7 bases between them. This CDR3 has 13 amino acids. The V gene's germline CDR1 is SEHNR and CDR2 FQNEAQ (reference sequence). The CDR3 region is CASSLDGFYGYTF. In DNA form, the CDR3 reads TGTGCCAGCAGCTTAGACGGATTCTATGGCTACACCTTC.

This clonotype was recorded many times. The V and J genes are TRBV7-9 and TRBJ1-4; 9 bases fit TRBD1. After removal of 6 bases from V and 0 bases from J, the junction contained 8 bases not matched to a gene. From germline, CDR1 is SEHNR and CDR2 FQNEAQ (reference sequence). This CDR3 is built from 17 residues. The CDR3 DNA is TGTGCCAGCAGAATGCCGGGACAGGGACCAACTAATGAAAAACTGTTTTTT. Translation gives CASRMPGQGPTNEKLFF.

This clonotype was detected ten times or more. The chain couples TRBV7-2 to TRBJ1-1; D remains unclear. This CDR3 comprises 17 residues. Trimming removed 3 bases from V and 0 bases from J, with 17 bases in between. Germline CDR1 reads SGHTA; CDR2 reads FQGNSA. CDR3 DNA sequence: TGTGCCAGCAGCTTGTTTGACCCCGGAGTTATGAACACTGAAGCTTTCTTT. Its translation is CASSLFDPGVMNTEAFF.

Regarding this clonotype: A much larger clone differs from this one at a single base, so this may be a read error. The J gene is TRBJ2-1, the V gene TRBV7-6; 7 positions agree with TRBD2. Germline V gene sequence: CDR1 SGHVS, CDR2 FNYEAQ. This CDR3 is built from 16 residues. The CDR3 loop is CAGSLWGGETYNEQFF. The CDR3, as DNA: TGTGCCGGCAGCTTATGGGGGGGGGAAACCTACAATGAGCAGTTCTTC.

The CDR3 loop reads CASSSRTAGETQYF. The CDR3 DNA is TGTGCCAGCAGCTCCAGGACGGCTGGGGAGACCCAGTACTTC. The chain is built from TRBV7-9 and TRBJ2-5; D remains ambiguous. V gave up 4 bases and J gave up 5 bases, with 14 bases separating them. The CDR3 has 14 amino acids. In germline, CDR1 is SEHNR, CDR2 FQNEAQ (reference sequence).

This clonotype was found a few times. J is TRBJ1-3 and V is TRBV7-6; D is ambiguous. Trimming took 5 bases from V and 3 from J, leaving 14 bases between them. Germline V gives CDR1 SGHVS, CDR2 FNYEAQ. The length of the CDR3 is 15 residues. CDR3 amino acids: CASSPGGVFGNTIYF. CDR3 coding DNA: TGTGCCAGCAGCCCCGGCGGGGTGTTTGGAAACACCATATATTTT. Based on the CDR3 plus reference TRBV7-6 and TRBJ1-3, the full variable domain is GAGVSQSPRYKVTKRGQDVALRCDPISGHVSLYWYRQALGQGPEFLTYFNYEAQQDKSGLPNDRFSAERPEGSISTLTIQRTEQRDSAMYRCASSPGGVFGNTIYFGEGSWLTVV.

The V and J genes are TRBV6-5 and TRBJ1-1; the D gene is possibly TRBD1 (5 bases). The CDR3 runs to 15 residues. Germline V gives CDR1 MNHEY, CDR2 SVGAGI. The V and J ends lost 7 bases and 4 bases respectively, with 19 bases between them. This CDR3 is CASMGSTKGFTEAFF. The CDR3 DNA reads TGTGCCAGCATGGGATCGACCAAGGGGTTCACTGAAGCTTTCTTT.

The chain couples TRBV20-1 to TRBJ1-4; D is unresolved. Germline V lookup: CDR1 DFQATT, CDR2 SNEGSKA (reference sequence). Between the trimmed V and J ends, which lost 5 bases and 0 bases, there was a span of 10 bases. This CDR3 contains 14 residues. CDR3 residues: CSALGIATNEKLFF. The CDR3 coding sequence is TGCAGTGCTCTCGGTATTGCAACTAATGAAAAACTGTTTTTT.

The chain has TRBV20-1 and TRBJ2-7; TRBD1 aligns across 7 bases. Germline V gene lookup returns CDR1 DFQATT and CDR2 SNEGSKA (reference sequence). The J segment lost 1 base and the V segment lost 3 bases, leaving 3 bases of the junction unmatched. This CDR3 has 13 amino acids. CDR3 bases: TGCAGTGCTAGGGACAGGTTGTCCTACGAGCAGTACTTC. Encoded protein: CSARDRLSYEQYF.

This clonotype was recorded many times. V is TRBV7-6 and J is TRBJ2-3; TRBD1 agrees at 10 bases. CDR1 and CDR2 from the germline V gene are SGHVS and FNYEAQ. V dropped 3 bases and J dropped 4; count of bases not matched to a gene: 4. This CDR3 contains 15 residues. The CDR3 DNA is TGTGCCAGCAGCTTTGGAGGGACAGGGGCAGATACGCAGTATTTT. The encoded protein is CASSFGGTGADTQYF.

This clonotype was seen at least ten times. V usage is TRBV7-9 and J usage is TRBJ1-2; 7 bases fit TRBD1. The CDR3 has 15 residues. Germline V gene data show CDR1 as SEHNR and CDR2 as FQNEAQ (reference sequence). Trimming removed 6 bases from V and 1 base from J; junction bases left unmatched: 8. The DNA for the CDR3 is TGTGCCAGCAGTCCACAGGGGCCATTTAACTATGGCTACACCTTC. Residues: CASSPQGPFNYGYTF.

This clonotype was counted between two and nine times. The chain carries TRBV7-2 and TRBJ1-1; 7 bases map to TRBD1. This CDR3 contains 15 residues. Germline assignment: CDR1 SGHTA and CDR2 FQGNSA. The trim removed 5 bases at V and 4 bases at J, leaving 10 bases unmatched. CDR3 in DNA: TGTGCCAGCAGCGCACAGGGGCGAGATTTCACTGAAGCTTTCTTT. Its translation is CASSAQGRDFTEAFF.

In this sample, this clonotype turned up once. V usage is TRBV5-6 and J usage is TRBJ2-7; TRBD1 might be the D (6 bases). The germline V and J ends were trimmed by 4 bases and 2 bases, with 16 bases remaining between them. Per the germline V gene, CDR1 is SGHDT and CDR2 is YYEEEE. This CDR3 region has 15 residues. CDR3 in DNA: TGTGCCAGCAGCATCACTACAGGGTTGACCTACGAGCAGTACGTC. Translated: CASSITTGLTYEQYV.

The chain is built from TRBV27 and TRBJ2-7, with 9 bases aligning to TRBD1. The CDR3 loop spans 15 amino acids. The V segment lost 3 bases and the J segment 1 base; nucleotides outside the gene matches: 4. Germline CDR1 MNHEY, CDR2 SMNVEV (reference sequence). The CDR3 reads CASSLTGGGSYEQYF. CDR3 DNA sequence: TGTGCCAGCAGTTTGACAGGGGGGGGATCCTACGAGCAGTACTTC.

This clonotype has more than one count but fewer than ten. V gene TRBV6-1 combines with J gene TRBJ2-7; D remains unclear. Germline V CDR1 and CDR2: MNHNS, SASEGT. This CDR3 has 15 residues. V lost 5 bases, J lost 0 bases, and 14 bases lay in between. In DNA, the CDR3 is TGTGCCAGCAGTTACGGACCGTCGAGCTCCTACGAGCAGTACTTC. Amino acid sequence: CASSYGPSSSYEQYF.

This clonotype was found a few times. J is TRBJ2-5 and V is TRBV7-6, with 8 bases matching TRBD2. After removal of 2 bases from V and 5 bases from J, the junction contained 16 bases not matched to a gene. Looked up from germline, CDR1 is SGHVS and CDR2 is FNYEAQ. CDR3 length: 18 amino acids. Here the CDR3 DNA reads TGTGCCAGCAGCTTAAATTCCGGGGGGGGACGATGGGAGGAGACCCAGTACTTC. Encoded protein: CASSLNSGGGRWEETQYF.

This clonotype has only a few counts. J is TRBJ1-2 and V is TRBV12-3 or TRBV12-4, with a possible D match to TRBD1 (6 bases). The germline V and J ends were trimmed by 6 bases and 8 bases, with 16 bases remaining between them. This CDR3 spans 13 amino acids. CDR3 coding DNA: TGTGCCAGCAGACTACAGGGAACTGGCGGCTACACCTTC. Translating gives CASRLQGTGGYTF.

Concerning this clonotype itself: This may be a read error, as it is one base from a much larger clone. V and J are TRBV7-6 and TRBJ1-1, with D perhaps matching TRBD1 (6 bases). Germline loops: CDR1 SGHVS, CDR2 FNYEAQ. This CDR3 is built from 15 residues. The V end was cut by 7 bases, the J end by 4 bases, with 19 bases between. The CDR3 nucleotides read TGTGCCAGCACCTGGGACACCCATTTGGGCACTGAAGCTTTCTTT. Encoded protein: CASTWDTHLGTEAFF.

The chain combines TRBV4-1 with TRBJ1-2; a possible D gene is TRBD1 (5 bases). Germline V CDR1 and CDR2: MGHRA, YSYEKL. The V end was cut by 1 base, the J end by 4 bases, with 16 bases between. The CDR3 loop spans 16 amino acids. CDR3 coding DNA: TGCGCCAGCAGCCAAGTTATGGGGGAGGAAGGCTATGGCTACACCTTC. The encoded protein is CASSQVMGEEGYGYTF.

The chain carries TRBV20-1 and TRBJ2-7, with 9 bases fitting TRBD1. The junction had 4 bases not matched to a gene; V was cut back by 5 bases and J by 5 bases. In germline, CDR1 is DFQATT, CDR2 SNEGSKA (reference sequence). This CDR3 has 12 amino acids. CDR3 amino acids: CSAGDRANEQYF. CDR3 DNA: TGCAGTGCTGGGGACAGGGCGAACGAGCAGTACTTC.